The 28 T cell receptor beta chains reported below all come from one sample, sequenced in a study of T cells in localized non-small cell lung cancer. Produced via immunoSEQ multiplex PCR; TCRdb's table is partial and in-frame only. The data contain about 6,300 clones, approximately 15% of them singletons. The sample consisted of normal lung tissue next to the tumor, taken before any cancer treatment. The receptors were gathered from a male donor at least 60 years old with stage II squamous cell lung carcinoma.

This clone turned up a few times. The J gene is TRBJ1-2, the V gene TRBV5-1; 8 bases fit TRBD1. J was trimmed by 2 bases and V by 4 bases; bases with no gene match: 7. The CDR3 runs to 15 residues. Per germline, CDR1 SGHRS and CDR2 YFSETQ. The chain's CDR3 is CASSLGTGSNYGYTF. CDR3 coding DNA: TGCGCCAGCAGCCTGGGGACAGGATCGAACTATGGCTACACCTTC.

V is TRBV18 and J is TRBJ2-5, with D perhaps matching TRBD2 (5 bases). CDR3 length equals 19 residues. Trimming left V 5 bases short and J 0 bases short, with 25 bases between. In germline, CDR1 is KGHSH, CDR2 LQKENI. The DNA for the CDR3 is TGTGCCAGCTCAAGTTTTGACGCGTCACCGGGGTTGGACCAAGAGACCCAGTACTTC. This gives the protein CASSSFDASPGLDQETQYF.

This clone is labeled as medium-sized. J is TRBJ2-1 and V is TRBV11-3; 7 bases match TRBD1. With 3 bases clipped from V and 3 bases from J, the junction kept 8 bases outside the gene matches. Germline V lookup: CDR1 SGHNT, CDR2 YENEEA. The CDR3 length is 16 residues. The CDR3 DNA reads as TGTGCCAGCAGCTTTAACGTGGGGGACAGCTACAATGAGCAGTTCTTC. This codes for CASSFNVGDSYNEQFF.

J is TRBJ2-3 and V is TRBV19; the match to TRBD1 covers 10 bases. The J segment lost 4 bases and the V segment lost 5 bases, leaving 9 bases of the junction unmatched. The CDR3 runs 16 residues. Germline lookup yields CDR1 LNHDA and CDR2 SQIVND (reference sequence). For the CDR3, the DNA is TGTGCCAGTAGTCCCCGACAGGGGGCATTCGCAGATACGCAGTATTTT. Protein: CASSPRQGAFADTQYF. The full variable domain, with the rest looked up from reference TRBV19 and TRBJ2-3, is DGGITQSPKYLFRKEGQNVTLSCEQNLNHDAMYWYRQDPGQGLRLIYYSQIVNDFQKGDIAEGYSVSREKKESFPLTVTSAQKNPTAFYLCASSPRQGAFADTQYFGPGTRLTVL.

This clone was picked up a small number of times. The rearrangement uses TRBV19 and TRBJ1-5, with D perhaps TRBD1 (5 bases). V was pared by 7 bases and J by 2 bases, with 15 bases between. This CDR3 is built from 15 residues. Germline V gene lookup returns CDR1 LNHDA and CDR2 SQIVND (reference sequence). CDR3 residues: CASTRGAAGNQPQHF. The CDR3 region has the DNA TGTGCCAGTACCCGTGGGGCGGCTGGCAATCAGCCCCAGCATTTT.

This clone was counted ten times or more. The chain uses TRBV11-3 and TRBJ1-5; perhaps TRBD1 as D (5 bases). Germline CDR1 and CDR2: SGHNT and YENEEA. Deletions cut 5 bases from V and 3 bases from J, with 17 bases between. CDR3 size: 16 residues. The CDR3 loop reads CASSPLLSGYNQPQHF. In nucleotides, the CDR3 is TGTGCCAGCAGCCCATTACTATCAGGGTACAATCAGCCCCAGCATTTT.

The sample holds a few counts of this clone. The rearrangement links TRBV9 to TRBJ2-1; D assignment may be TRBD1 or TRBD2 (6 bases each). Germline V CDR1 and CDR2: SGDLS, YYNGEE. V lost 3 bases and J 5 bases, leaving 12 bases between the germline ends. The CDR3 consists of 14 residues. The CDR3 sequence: CASSATGGHNEQFF. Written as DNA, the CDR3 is TGTGCCAGCAGCGCCACCGGGGGCCACAATGAGCAGTTCTTC.

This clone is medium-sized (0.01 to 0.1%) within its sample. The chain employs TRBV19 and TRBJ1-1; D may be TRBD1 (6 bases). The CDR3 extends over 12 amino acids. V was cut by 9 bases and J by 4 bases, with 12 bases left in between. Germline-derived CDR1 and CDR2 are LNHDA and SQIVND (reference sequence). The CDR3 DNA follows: TGTGCCAGCCTACAGGGAACCACTGAAGCTTTCTTT. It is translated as CASLQGTTEAFF. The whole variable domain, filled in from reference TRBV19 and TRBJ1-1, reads DGGITQSPKYLFRKEGQNVTLSCEQNLNHDAMYWYRQDPGQGLRLIYYSQIVNDFQKGDIAEGYSVSREKKESFPLTVTSAQKNPTAFYLCASLQGTTEAFFGQGTRLTVV.

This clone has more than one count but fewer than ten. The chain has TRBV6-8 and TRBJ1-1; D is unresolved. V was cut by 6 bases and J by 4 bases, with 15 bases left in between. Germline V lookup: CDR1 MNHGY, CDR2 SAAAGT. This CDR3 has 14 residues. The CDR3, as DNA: TGTGCCAGCAGCCCCCCCTTCGGGGTCACTGAAGCTTTCTTT. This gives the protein CASSPPFGVTEAFF.

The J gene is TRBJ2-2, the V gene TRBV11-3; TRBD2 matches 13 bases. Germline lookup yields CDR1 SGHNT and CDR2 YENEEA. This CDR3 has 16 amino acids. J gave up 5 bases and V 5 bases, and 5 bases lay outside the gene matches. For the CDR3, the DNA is TGTGCCAGCAGCGCGGGACTAGCGGGGAGAACCGGGGAGCTGTTTTTT. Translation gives CASSAGLAGRTGELFF.

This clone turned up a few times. Here the CDR3 DNA reads TGTGCCAGCAGTTTAGACAGGGTTACTAACTATGGCTACACCTTC. Residues: CASSLDRVTNYGYTF. V is TRBV28 and J is TRBJ1-2, with 7 nucleotides matching TRBD1. Germline V gene sequence: CDR1 MDHEN, CDR2 SYDVKM. This CDR3 spans 15 amino acids. Losses at the gene ends were 2 bases for V and 0 bases for J; bases not matched to a gene: 3.

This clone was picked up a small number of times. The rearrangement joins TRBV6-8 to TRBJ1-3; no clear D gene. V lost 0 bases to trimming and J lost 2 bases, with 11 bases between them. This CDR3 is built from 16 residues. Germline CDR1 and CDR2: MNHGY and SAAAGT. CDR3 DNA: TGTGCCAGCAGTTACTCCCTGGGAGGGACTGGAAACACCATATATTTT. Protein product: CASSYSLGGTGNTIYF.

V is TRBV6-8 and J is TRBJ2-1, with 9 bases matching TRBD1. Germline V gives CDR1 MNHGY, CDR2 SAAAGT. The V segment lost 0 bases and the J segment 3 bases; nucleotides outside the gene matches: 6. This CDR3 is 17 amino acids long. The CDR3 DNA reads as TGTGCCAGCAGTTACTCGCTGGGGACAGGGAACTACAATGAGCAGTTCTTC. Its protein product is CASSYSLGTGNYNEQFF.

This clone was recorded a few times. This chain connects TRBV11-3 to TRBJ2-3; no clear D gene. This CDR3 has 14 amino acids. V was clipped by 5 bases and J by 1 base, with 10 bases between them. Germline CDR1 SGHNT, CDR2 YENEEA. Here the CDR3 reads CASSLMRRTDTQYF. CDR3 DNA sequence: TGTGCCAGCAGCCTGATGAGGCGCACAGATACGCAGTATTTT. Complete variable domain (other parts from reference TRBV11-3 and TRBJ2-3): EAGVVQSPRYKIIEKKQPVAFWCNPISGHNTLYWYLQNLGQGPELLIRYENEEAVDDSQLPKDRFSAERLKGVDSTLKIQPAELGDSAVYLCASSLMRRTDTQYFGPGTRLTVL.

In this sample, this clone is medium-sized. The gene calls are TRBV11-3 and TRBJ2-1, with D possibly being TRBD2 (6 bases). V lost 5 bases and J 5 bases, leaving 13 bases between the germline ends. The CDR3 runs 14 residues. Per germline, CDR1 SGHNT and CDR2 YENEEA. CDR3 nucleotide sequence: TGTGCCAGCAGCCAAACTTGGGGGGACAATGAGCAGTTCTTC. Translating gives CASSQTWGDNEQFF.

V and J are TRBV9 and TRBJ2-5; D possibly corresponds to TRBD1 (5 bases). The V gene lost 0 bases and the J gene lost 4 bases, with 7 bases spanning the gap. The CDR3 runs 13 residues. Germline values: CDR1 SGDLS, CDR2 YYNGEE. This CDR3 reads CASSVGQTETQYF. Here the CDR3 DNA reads TGTGCCAGCAGCGTAGGACAGACAGAGACCCAGTACTTC. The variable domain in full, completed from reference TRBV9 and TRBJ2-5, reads DSGVTQTPKHLITATGQRVTLRCSPRSGDLSVYWYQQSLDQGLQFLIQYYNGEERAKGNILERFSAQQFPDLHSELNLSSLELGDSALYFCASSVGQTETQYFGPGTRLLVL.

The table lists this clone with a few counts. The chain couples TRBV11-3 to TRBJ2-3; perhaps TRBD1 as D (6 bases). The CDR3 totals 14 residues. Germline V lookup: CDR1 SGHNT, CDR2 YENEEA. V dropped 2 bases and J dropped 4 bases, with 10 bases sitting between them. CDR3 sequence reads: CASSLRTGSDTQYF. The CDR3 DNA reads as TGTGCCAGCAGCTTACGCACAGGGTCAGATACGCAGTATTTT.

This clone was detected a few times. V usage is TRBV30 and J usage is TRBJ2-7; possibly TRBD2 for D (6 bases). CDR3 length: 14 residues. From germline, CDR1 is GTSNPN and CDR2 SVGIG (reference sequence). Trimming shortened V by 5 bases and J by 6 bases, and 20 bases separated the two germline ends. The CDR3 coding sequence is TGTGCCTGGCGGATTCGGGGCCGGAGGGTCGAGCAGTACTTC. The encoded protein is CAWRIRGRRVEQYF.

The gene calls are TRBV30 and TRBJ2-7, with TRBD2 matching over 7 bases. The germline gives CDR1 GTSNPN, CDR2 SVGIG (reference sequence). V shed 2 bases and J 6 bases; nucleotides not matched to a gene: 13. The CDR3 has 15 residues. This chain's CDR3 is CAWSRVAGVRGEQYF. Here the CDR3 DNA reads TGTGCCTGGAGTAGGGTCGCGGGAGTAAGGGGCGAGCAGTACTTC.

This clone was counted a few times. The CDR3 spells CASSSKTSGSSYEQYF. The DNA for the CDR3 is TGTGCCAGCAGTTCTAAGACTAGCGGGAGTTCCTACGAGCAGTACTTC. The chain carries TRBV6-8 and TRBJ2-7; 12 bases map to TRBD2. V lost 4 bases, J lost 1 base, and 5 bases stayed unmatched. From germline, CDR1 is MNHGY and CDR2 SAAAGT. The length of the CDR3 is 16 residues.

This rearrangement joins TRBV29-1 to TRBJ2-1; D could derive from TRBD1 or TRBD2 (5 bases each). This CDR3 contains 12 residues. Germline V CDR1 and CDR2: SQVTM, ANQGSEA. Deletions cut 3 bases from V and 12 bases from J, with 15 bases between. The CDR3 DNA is TGCAGCGTTGATGACGGGGCTGGGGGGCAGTTCTTC. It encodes CSVDDGAGGQFF.

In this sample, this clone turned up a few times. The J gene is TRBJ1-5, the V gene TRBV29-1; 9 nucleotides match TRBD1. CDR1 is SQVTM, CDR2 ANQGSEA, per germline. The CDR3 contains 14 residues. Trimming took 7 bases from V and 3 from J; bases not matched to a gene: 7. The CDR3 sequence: CSARQGGDNQPQHF. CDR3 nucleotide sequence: TGCAGCGCCCGACAGGGGGGAGACAATCAGCCCCAGCATTTT.

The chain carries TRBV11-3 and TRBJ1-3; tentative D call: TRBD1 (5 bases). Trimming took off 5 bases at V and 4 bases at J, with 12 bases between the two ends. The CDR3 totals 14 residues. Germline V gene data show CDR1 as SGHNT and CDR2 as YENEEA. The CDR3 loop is CASSPGTSGNTIYF. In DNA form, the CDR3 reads TGTGCCAGCAGCCCCGGGACCAGCGGAAACACCATATATTTT.

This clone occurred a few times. For the CDR3, the DNA is TGTGCCAGCAGCGTAGACGGACAGGGGGTATTGGAGACCCAGTACTTC. Amino acids: CASSVDGQGVLETQYF. This chain uses TRBV9 with TRBJ2-5, with 10 bases that match TRBD1. V lost 0 bases and J lost 5; bases outside the gene matches: 7. The CDR3 contains 16 residues. From germline, CDR1 is SGDLS and CDR2 YYNGEE.

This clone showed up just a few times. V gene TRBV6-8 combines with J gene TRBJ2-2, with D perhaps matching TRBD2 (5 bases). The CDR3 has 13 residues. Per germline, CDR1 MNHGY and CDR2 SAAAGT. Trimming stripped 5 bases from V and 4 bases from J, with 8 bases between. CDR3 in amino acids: CASSPRGTGELFF. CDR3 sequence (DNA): TGTGCCAGCAGTCCTCGGGGCACCGGGGAGCTGTTTTTT.

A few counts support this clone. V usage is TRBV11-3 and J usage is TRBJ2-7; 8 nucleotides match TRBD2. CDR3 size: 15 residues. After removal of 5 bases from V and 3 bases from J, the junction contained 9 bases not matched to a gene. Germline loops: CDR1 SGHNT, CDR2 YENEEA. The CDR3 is CASSPSRTSYYEQYF. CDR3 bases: TGTGCCAGCAGCCCTTCCCGGACTAGCTACTACGAGCAGTACTTC. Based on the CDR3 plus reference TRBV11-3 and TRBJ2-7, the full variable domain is EAGVVQSPRYKIIEKKQPVAFWCNPISGHNTLYWYLQNLGQGPELLIRYENEEAVDDSQLPKDRFSAERLKGVDSTLKIQPAELGDSAVYLCASSPSRTSYYEQYFGPGTRLTVT.

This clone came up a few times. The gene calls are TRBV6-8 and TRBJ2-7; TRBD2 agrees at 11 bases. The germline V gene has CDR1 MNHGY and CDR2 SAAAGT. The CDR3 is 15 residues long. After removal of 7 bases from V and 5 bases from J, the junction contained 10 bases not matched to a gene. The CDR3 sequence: CASTSLAGARDEQYF. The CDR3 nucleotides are TGTGCCAGCACGTCACTAGCGGGGGCCCGGGACGAGCAGTACTTC.

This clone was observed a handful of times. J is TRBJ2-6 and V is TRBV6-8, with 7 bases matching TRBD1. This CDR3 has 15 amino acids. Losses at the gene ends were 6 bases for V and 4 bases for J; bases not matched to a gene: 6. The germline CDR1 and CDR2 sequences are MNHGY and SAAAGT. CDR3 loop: CASRLGGVGANVLTF. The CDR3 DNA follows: TGTGCCAGCAGACTAGGGGGCGTCGGGGCCAACGTCCTGACTTTC.